The 4 T cell receptor beta chains below were found in one sample sequenced in a study of T cell responses to AZD1222 COVID-19 vaccine. TCRdb's table, derived via immunoSEQ multiplex PCR, lists solely in-frame clones and lacks some. The table has roughly 150,000 clones, 90% to 95% seen once. The input for sequencing was peripheral blood, taken 28 days after the second AZD1222 dose. The receptors derive from an adult who received the AZD1222 COVID-19 vaccine.

This clone was seen more than once but under ten times. This sequence joins TRBV3-1 (or the pseudogene TRBV3-2) and TRBJ1-4; 7 bases match TRBD1. Germline loops: CDR1 LGHDT, CDR2 YNNKEL (reference sequence). With V trimmed by 0 bases and J by 3 bases, 4 bases remained unmatched. The CDR3 is 16 residues long. The CDR3 protein is CASSQDRTGPNEKLFF. CDR3 in DNA: TGTGCCAGCAGCCAAGATCGGACAGGTCCTAATGAAAAACTGTTTTTT.

The chain is built from TRBV3-1 (or the pseudogene TRBV3-2) and TRBJ2-5; 8 nucleotides line up with TRBD2. The CDR3 consists of 16 residues. V lost 1 base to trimming and J lost 5 bases; unmatched junction nucleotides: 9. Germline values: CDR1 LGHDT, CDR2 YNNKEL (reference sequence). The CDR3 reads CASSQGVGLARETQYF. The CDR3 bases are TGTGCCAGCAGCCAAGGGGTCGGACTAGCTAGGGAGACCCAGTACTTC.

V is TRBV4-1 and J is TRBJ1-2; D remains unclear. Deletions cut 0 bases from V and 8 bases from J, with 10 bases between. This CDR3 comprises 13 residues. In germline, CDR1 is MGHRA, CDR2 YSYEKL. The CDR3 region is CASSQEPEGGYTF. The CDR3 DNA sequence: TGCGCCAGCAGCCAAGAACCCGAGGGAGGCTACACCTTC.

V gene TRBV19 combines with J gene TRBJ1-6; tentatively, D is TRBD1 (6 bases). V was trimmed by 6 bases and J by 7 bases, leaving 16 bases between them. Germline V gene lookup returns CDR1 LNHDA and CDR2 SQIVND (reference sequence). This CDR3 comprises 15 residues. The CDR3 region has the DNA TGTGCCAGTAGAAGTACAGGGATCCTCAATTCACCCCTCCACTTT. Amino acid sequence: CASRSTGILNSPLHF.